This is a list of T cell receptor beta chains from one sample in a study of T cell repertoires in cytomegalovirus infection. TCRdb re-called the reads through MiXCR, storing one row per CDR3 protein. The data show 400,000 or so distinct CDR3 sequences, 15% to 20% seen once. The material sequenced was PBMCs. The receptors were gathered from a human donor in good health (CMV status not recorded). Some clones in this sample may be carry-over from other donors' samples. The CDR3 runs from the conserved cysteine through the conserved F or W. Rows give clone size only sometimes, using once, few, many, or a class for an expanded clone.

v_call | clone_size | cdr3_aa
TRBV6-4 | . | CASSVRGEAYNEQSF
TRBV19 | few | CASSMLGTGGGLVNQPQHF
TRBV7-2 | many | CASSPRTQETQYF
TRBV7-2 | many | CASSSPYEQYF
TRBV12-3/TRBV12-4 | few | CASSLRKGNQPQHF
TRBV5-6 | . | CASSFLDRGAEAFF
TRBV11-1 | many | CASSGTGGREQYF
TRBV5-4 | . | CASSSRLSSYNEQFF
TRBV2 | . | CASSDTRFVTEAFF
TRBV29-1 | . | CSVGQGHNYEQYF
TRBV7-6 | many | CASSPDRAGSPLHF
TRBV7-2 | . | CASSLGWQLGTQYF
TRBV30 | . | CAWSLLRTTNEKLFF
TRBV20-1 | . | CSAQTRGGNSPLHF
TRBV2 | few | CATRGTEAFF
TRBV7-6 | . | CASSPGGGPETQYF
TRBV4-1 | . | CASSQGQRYSPLRF
TRBV7-9 | many | CASSSRDSSYEQYF
TRBV7-6 | . | CASSPGPTADTQYF
TRBV15 | few | CATSGRSGITDTQYF
TRBV6-5 | many | CASRRDYEQYF
TRBV11-3 | many | CASSLERDRGYEQYF
TRBV19 | . | CASSHFWGDEKLFF
TRBV24-1 | many | CATSDLTDRGTFF
TRBV7-7 | few | CASSSSKEETQYF
TRBV12-3/TRBV12-4 | . | CATGSGRAYNEQFF
TRBV2 | few | CASGPGPGLSQHF
TRBV19 | . | CASSIQPRGNQPQHF
TRBV4-1 | . | CASSHGDRAHTGELFF
TRBV7-6 | many | CASSPGTGDYEQYF
TRBV2 | . | CASTLGQGGGTEAFF
TRBV9 | . | CASRDVGRAGAFF
TRBV20-1 | few | CSAGRAPIDYGYTF